Below, 5 T cell receptor beta chains from the same sample are listed, as sequenced in a study of T-cell memory formation after mild COVID-19. TCRdb processed the 5' RACE reads anew with MiXCR; each CDR3 protein has one entry. The top ten hold approximately 40% of the sample, which has fewer than 150,000 distinct CDR3 sequences, about 24% seen once. Sequencing was done on a sample of PBMCs or a T cell subset sorted from them (not recorded which). These receptors all come from a man between 18 and 35 years old who had mild COVID-19 (a few samples of this study predate the infection). Cell type and time point are not known.

This clonotype has just a few counts. The V gene is TRBV7-2, the J gene TRBJ2-1, with D maybe TRBD2 (5 bases). Trimming took 2 bases from V and 9 from J, leaving 8 bases between them. This CDR3 has 12 amino acids. CDR1 is SGHTA, CDR2 FQGNSA, per germline. The CDR3 nucleotides are TGTGCCAGCAGCTTACCCAGCGGTGAGCAGTTCTTC. Protein sequence: CASSLPSGEQFF.

This clonotype has only a few counts. This chain links TRBV5-1 with TRBJ1-1; D is possibly TRBD1 (5 bases). The germline V and J ends were trimmed by 3 bases and 1 base, with 10 bases remaining between them. The germline V gene encodes CDR1 SGHRS and CDR2 YFSETQ. The CDR3 sequence is 14 residues long. CDR3 protein: CASSWGMGNTEAFF. In DNA, the CDR3 is TGCGCCAGCAGCTGGGGGATGGGGAACACTGAAGCTTTCTTT.

The V call is TRBV5-1, the J call TRBJ2-1, with D tentatively TRBD2 (6 bases). The ends were cut back, 0 bases at V and 4 bases at J, with 11 bases in the middle. The CDR3 is made up of 15 amino acids. Germline V CDR1 and CDR2: SGHRS, YFSETQ. CDR3 sequence: CASSLEIAAYNEQFF. CDR3 coding DNA: TGCGCCAGCAGCTTGGAAATAGCGGCTTACAATGAGCAGTTCTTC.

This clonotype was counted only a few times. This sequence joins TRBV29-1 and TRBJ1-2, with D unclear. Per the germline V gene, CDR1 is SQVTM and CDR2 is ANQGSEA. CDR3 length: 10 amino acids. V shed 7 bases and J shed 8 bases, with 11 bases lying between them. The CDR3 region has the DNA TGCAGCGCCGGGGATTCCGGCTACACCTTC. As protein: CSAGDSGYTF.

The chain combines TRBV20-1 with TRBJ2-1, with 11 bases matching TRBD2. CDR1 and CDR2 (germline): DFQATT, SNEGSKA (reference sequence). The CDR3 contains 14 residues. V gave up 5 bases and J gave up 4 bases; unmatched junction bases: 4. CDR3 residues: CSAVSGGEYNEQFF. CDR3 DNA sequence: TGCAGTGCTGTTAGCGGGGGGGAGTACAATGAGCAGTTCTTC.